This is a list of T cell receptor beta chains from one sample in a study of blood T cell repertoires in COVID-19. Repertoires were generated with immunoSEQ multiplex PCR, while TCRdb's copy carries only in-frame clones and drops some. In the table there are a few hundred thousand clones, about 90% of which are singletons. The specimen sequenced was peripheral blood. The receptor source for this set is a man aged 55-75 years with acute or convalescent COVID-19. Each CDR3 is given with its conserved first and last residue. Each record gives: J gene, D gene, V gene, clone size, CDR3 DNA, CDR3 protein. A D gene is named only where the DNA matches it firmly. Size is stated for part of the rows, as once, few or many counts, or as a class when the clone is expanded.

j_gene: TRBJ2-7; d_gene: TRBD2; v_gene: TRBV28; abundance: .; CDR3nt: TGTGCCAGCAGTCTAACCGGGACTAGCGGGATGTGCGAGCAGTACTTC; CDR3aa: CASSLTGTSGMCEQYF
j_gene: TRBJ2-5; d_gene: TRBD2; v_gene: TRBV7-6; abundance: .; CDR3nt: TGTGCCAGCAGCCCAAGGACTAGCGGGAGTAGGGAGACCCAGTACTTC; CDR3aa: CASSPRTSGSRETQYF
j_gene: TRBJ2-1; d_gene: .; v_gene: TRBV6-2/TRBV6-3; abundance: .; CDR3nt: TGTGCCAGCAGCGGAGAGGCGGGTGAGCAGTTCTTC; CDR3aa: CASSGEAGEQFF
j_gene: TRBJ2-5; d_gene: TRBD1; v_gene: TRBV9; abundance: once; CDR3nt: TGTGCCAGCAGCGTAGGACAGGGGGCGCGAGAGACCCAGTACTTC; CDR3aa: CASSVGQGARETQYF
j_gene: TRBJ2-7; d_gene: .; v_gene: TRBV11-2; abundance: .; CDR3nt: TGTGCCAGCAGCTTATCGGGGATGCGGAGTTACGAGCAGTACTTC; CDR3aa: CASSLSGMRSYEQYF
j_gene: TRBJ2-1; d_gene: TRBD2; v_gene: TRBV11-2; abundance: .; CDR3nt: TGTGCCAGCAGCTTAGTTAGCGGGAGGGACAATGAGCAGTTCTTC; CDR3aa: CASSLVSGRDNEQFF
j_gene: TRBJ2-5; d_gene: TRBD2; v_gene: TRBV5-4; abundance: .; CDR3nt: TGTGCCAGCAGCTTAACTAGCGGGAGGAGGGCGGAAGAGACCCAGTACTTC; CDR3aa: CASSLTSGRRAEETQYF
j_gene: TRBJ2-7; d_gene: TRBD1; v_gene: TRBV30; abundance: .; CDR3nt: TGTGCCTGCCCGGGACAGGGGGTCCACGAGCAGTACTTC; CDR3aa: CACPGQGVHEQYF
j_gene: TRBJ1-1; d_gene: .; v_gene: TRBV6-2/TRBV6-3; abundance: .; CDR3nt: TGTGCCAGCAGCCCGGCAGGGGCTTCCTCCCGTACTGAAGCTTTCTTT; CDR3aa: CASSPAGASSRTEAFF
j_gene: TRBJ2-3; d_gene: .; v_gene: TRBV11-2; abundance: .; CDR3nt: TGTGCCAGCAGATTTAGGGGTGGGGATACGCAGTATTTT; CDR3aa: CASRFRGGDTQYF
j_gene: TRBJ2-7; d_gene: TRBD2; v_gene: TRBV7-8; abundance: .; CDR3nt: TGTGCCAGCAGCCGGACTAGCGGGAGATTATTGAGCTACGAGCAGTACTTC; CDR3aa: CASSRTSGRLLSYEQYF
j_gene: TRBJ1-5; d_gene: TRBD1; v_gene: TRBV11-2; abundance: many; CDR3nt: TGTGCCAGCAGCTTAGGGACAGGGGGAAGTCAGCCCCAGCATTTT; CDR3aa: CASSLGTGGSQPQHF
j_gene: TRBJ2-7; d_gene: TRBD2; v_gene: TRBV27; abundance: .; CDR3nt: TGTGCCAGCAGTTTTAGGACTAGCGGGAGAACCTACGAGCAGTACTTC; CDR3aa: CASSFRTSGRTYEQYF
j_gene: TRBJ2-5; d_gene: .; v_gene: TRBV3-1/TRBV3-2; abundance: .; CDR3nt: TGTGCCAGCAGCCAATCCGACTACCTCCAAGAGACCCAGTACTTC; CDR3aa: CASSQSDYLQETQYF
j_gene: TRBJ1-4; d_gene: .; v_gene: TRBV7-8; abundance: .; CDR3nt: TGTGCCAGCAGCTTAGTCACGTCGCAAGAGCATGAAAAACTGTTTTTT; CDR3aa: CASSLVTSQEHEKLFF
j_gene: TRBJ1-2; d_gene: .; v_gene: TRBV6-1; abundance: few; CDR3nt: TGTGCCAGCAGTGAACTACGGTTGGGCTACACCTTC; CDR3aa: CASSELRLGYTF
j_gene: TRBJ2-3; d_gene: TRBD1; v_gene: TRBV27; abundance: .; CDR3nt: TGTGCCAGCAGTTTATCAGGGACAGGCCGCACAGATACGCAGTATTTT; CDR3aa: CASSLSGTGRTDTQYF
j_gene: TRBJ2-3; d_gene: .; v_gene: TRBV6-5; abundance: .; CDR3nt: TGTGCCAGCAGTTACCTGAGCGGGAGCACAGATACGCAGTATTTT; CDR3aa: CASSYLSGSTDTQYF
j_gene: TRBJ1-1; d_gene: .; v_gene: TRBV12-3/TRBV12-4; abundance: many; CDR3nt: TGTGCCAGCAGTGCCGAGAAGAACACTGAAGCTTTCTTT; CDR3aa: CASSAEKNTEAFF
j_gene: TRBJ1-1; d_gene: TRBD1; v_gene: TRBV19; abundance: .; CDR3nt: TGTGCCAGTATCCGGACAGGGGCAACCGAAGCTTTCTTT; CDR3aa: CASIRTGATEAFF
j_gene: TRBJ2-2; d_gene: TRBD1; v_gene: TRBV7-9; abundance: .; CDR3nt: TGTGCCAGCAGCTTTCCGGGACAGGGGCGCACCGGGGAGCTGTTTTTT; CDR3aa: CASSFPGQGRTGELFF
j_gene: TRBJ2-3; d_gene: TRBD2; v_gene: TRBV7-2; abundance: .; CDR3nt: TGTGCCAGCAGCTTGGATAGCGGGAGTTCTGATACGCAGTATTTT; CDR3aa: CASSLDSGSSDTQYF
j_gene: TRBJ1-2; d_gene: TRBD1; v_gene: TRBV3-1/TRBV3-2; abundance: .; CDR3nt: TGTGCCAGCAGCCAAGGTCGGACAGGTCGGGGCTACACCTTC; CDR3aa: CASSQGRTGRGYTF
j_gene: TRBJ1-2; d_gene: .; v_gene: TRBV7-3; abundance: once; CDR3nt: TGTGCCAGCAGCTTAATGGTAAGGGGATTGTGTGGCTACACCTTC; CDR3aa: CASSLMVRGLCGYTF
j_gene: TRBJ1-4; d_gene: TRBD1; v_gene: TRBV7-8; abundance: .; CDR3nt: TGTGCCAGCAGCTTAATAACAGGGGGAGATGAAAAACTGTTTTTT; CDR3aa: CASSLITGGDEKLFF
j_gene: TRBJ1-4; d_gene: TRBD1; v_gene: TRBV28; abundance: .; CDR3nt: TGTGCCAGCAGTCCTGCAGGGGGCTCTTGGGAAAAACTGTTTTTT; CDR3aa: CASSPAGGSWEKLFF
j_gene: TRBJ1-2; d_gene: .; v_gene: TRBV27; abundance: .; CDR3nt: TGTGCCAGCAGACCCTTGGGGTCCGGGGATGGCTACACCTTC; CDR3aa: CASRPLGSGDGYTF
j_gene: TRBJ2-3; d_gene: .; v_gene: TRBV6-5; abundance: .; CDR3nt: TGTGCCAGCAGTTCTCGGTCCGAGGGAGATACGCAGTATTTT; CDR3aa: CASSSRSEGDTQYF
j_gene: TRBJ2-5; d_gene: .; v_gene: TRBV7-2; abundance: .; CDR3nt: TGTGCCAGCAGCCCCCAACGGAGGGGCCCCCAAGAGACCCAGTACTTC; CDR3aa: CASSPQRRGPQETQYF
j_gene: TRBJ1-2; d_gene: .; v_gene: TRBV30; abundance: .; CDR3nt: TGTGCCTGGAGTGTGGCGACTGGTGGCTACACCTTC; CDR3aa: CAWSVATGGYTF
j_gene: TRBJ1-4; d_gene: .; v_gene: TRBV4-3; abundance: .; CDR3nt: TGCGCCAGCAGCCAAGATGAGTCCCTTATCCCTAATGAAAAACTGTTTTTT; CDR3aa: CASSQDESLIPNEKLFF
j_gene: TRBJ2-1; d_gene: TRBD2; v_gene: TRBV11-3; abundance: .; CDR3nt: TGTGCCAGCAGTAGGGTAGCGGGGAGTGATGAGCAGTTCTTC; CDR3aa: CASSRVAGSDEQFF
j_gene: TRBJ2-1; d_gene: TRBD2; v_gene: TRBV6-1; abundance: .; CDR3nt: TGTGCCAGCAGTGTGATGGGACTAGCGGGAGTGGATGAGCAGTTCTTC; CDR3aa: CASSVMGLAGVDEQFF
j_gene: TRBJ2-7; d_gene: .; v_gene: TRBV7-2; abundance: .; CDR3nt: TGTGCCAGCAGCCCGACCGCGGGGCCTCCCTACGAGCAGTACTTC; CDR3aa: CASSPTAGPPYEQYF
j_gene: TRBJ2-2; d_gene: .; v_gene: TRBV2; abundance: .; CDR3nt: TGTGCCAGCAGCACCCACTCCCCCACCGGGGAGCTGTTTTTT; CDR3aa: CASSTHSPTGELFF
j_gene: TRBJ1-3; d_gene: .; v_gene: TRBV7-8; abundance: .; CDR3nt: TGTGCCAGCAGCCCCCTAGGGGGAGGAAACACCATATATTTT; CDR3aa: CASSPLGGGNTIYF
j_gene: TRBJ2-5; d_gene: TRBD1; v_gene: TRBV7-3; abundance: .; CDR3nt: TGTGCCAGCAGCTTAAACAGGGGGGCAGTAGAGACCCAGTACTTC; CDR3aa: CASSLNRGAVETQYF
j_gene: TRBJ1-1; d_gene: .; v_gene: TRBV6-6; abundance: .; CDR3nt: TGTGCCAGCACCCCACACGGGGACACTGAAGCTTTCTTT; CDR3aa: CASTPHGDTEAFF
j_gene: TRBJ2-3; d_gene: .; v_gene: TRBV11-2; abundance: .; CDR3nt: TGTGCCAGCAGCTTAGATCATTGGGCTGACCACACAGATACGCAGTATTTT; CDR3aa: CASSLDHWADHTDTQYF
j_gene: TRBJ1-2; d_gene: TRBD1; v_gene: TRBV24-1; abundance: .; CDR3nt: TGTGCCACCAGTGAGACAGGGGCGAACTATGGCTACACCTTC; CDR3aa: CATSETGANYGYTF
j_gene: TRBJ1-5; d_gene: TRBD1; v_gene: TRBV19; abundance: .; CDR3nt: TGTGCCAGTAGCCACCGGGACAGGGGGAACAATCAGCCCCAGCATTTT; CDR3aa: CASSHRDRGNNQPQHF
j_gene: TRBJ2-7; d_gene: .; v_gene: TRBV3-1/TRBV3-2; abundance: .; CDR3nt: TGTGCCAGCAGCCAGTCCGGGCAGGGAAGTTCCTACGAGCAGTACTTC; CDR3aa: CASSQSGQGSSYEQYF
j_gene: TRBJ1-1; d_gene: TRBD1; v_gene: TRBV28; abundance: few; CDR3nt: TGTGCCAGCAGCCTAGGACAGGGCCGGGTTAACACTGAAGCTTTCTTT; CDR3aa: CASSLGQGRVNTEAFF
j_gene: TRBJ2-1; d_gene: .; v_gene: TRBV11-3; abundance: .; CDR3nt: TGTGCCAGCAGTTCGGCGGGACGGGCTTACAATGAGCAGTTCTTC; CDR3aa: CASSSAGRAYNEQFF
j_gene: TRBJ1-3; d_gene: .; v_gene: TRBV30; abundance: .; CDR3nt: TGTGCCTGGAGTGTTAGGGGATCAATGAACACCATATATTTT; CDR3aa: CAWSVRGSMNTIYF
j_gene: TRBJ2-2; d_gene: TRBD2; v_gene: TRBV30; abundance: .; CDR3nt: TGTGCCTGGACTAGCGGGAAGTTCGCGAACACCGGGGAGCTGTTTTTT; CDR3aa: CAWTSGKFANTGELFF
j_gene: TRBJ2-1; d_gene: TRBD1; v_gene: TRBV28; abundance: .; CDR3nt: TGTGCCAGCAGTTGGACAGGGTCGAATGAGCAGTTCTTC; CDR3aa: CASSWTGSNEQFF
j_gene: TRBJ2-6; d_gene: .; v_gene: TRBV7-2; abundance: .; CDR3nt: TGTGCCAGCAGCCTCGACAGCTCTGGGGCCAACGTCCTGACTTTC; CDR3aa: CASSLDSSGANVLTF
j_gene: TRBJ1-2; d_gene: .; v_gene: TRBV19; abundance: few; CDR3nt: TGTGCCAGTAGTATGGGAACAGGGTGGGCTAACTATGGCTACACCTTC; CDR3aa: CASSMGTGWANYGYTF
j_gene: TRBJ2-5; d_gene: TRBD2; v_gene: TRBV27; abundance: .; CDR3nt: TGTGCCAGCAGTTCGGGGGGTGGGGAGACCCAGTACTTC; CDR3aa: CASSSGGGETQYF
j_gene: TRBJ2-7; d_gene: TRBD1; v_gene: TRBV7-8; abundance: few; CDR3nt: TGTGCCAGCAGCTTAAAGGGACAGGGAAATTCCTACGAGCAGTACTTC; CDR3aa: CASSLKGQGNSYEQYF
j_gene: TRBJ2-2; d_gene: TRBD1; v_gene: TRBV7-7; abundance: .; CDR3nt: TGTGCTAGCAGCATGGGGACAGGGGAGGGCACCGGGGAGCTGTTTTTT; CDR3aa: CASSMGTGEGTGELFF
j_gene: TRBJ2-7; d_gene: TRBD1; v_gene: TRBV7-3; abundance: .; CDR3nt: TGTGCCAGCAGCTTCGGGACAGGTCCTTCCTACGAGCAGTACTTC; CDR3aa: CASSFGTGPSYEQYF